This TCR beta chain is drawn from a study of T-cell reconstitution after alpha-beta-depleted transplantation in children. Study-wide results and caveats: Fresh T-cell production supplied most of the T-cell counts and diversity seen one year after transplant.

The authors prepared the TCRbeta library with unique molecular identifiers. TCRdb recomputed calls from the PCR reads with MiXCR, one row per CDR3 protein. The repertoire holds approximately 300,000 distinct CDR3 sequences, about a tenth seen once, with 7.5% in the top ten. This clonotype was counted ten times or more. Its antigen remains unknown. The length of the CDR3 is 16 residues. Germline-derived CDR1 and CDR2 are SGHTA and FQGNSA. The V end lost 3 bases, the J end lost 4 bases, and 16 bases lay between the germline ends. This specimen was PBMCs, taken before TCRalphabeta/CD19-depleted stem cell transplant. This sequence originates from a boy younger than two with acute myeloid leukemia, due to receive a stem cell transplant. The rearrangement links TRBV7-2 to TRBJ1-5; possible D gene TRBD1, 6 bases. CDR3 DNA: TGTGCCAGCAGCTTTAGAGCAGGGGCGCGGAATCAGCCCCAGCATTTT. Translated: CASSFRAGARNQPQHF.